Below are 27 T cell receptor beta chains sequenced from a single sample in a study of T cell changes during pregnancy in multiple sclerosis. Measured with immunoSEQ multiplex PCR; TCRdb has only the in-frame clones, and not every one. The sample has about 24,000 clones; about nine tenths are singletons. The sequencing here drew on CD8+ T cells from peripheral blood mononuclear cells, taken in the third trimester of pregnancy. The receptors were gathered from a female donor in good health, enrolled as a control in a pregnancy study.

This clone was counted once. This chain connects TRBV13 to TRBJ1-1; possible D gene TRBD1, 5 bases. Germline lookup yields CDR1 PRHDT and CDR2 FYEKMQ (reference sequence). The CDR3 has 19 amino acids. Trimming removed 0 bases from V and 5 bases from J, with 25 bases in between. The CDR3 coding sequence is TGTGCCAGCAGCTTAGGCCTTCTCGGGCAGGGAGGTTGGCTGACTGAAGCTTTCTTT. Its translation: CASSLGLLGQGGWLTEAFF.

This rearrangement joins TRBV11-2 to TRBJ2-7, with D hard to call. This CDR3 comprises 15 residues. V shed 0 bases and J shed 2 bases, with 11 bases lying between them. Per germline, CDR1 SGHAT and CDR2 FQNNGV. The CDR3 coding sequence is TGTGCCAGCAGCTTAGAACAGAGCCTGCCCTACGAGCAGTACTTC. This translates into CASSLEQSLPYEQYF.

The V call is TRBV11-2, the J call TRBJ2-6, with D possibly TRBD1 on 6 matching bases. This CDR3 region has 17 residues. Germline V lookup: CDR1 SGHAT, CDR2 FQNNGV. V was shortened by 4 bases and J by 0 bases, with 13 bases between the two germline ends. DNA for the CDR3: TGTGCCAGCAGCTCGAGGACAGTCCTCTCTGGGGCCAACGTCCTGACTTTC. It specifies CASSSRTVLSGANVLTF. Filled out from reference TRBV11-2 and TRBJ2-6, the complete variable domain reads EAGVAQSPRYKIIEKRQSVAFWCNPISGHATLYWYQQILGQGPKLLIQFQNNGVVDDSQLPKDRFSAERLKGVDSTLKIQPAKLEDSAVYLCASSSRTVLSGANVLTFGAGSRLTVL.

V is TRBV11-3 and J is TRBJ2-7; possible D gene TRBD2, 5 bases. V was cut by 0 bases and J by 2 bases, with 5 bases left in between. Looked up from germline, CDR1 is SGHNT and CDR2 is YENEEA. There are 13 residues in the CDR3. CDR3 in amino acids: CASSLERAYEQYF. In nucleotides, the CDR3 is TGTGCCAGCAGCTTAGAGAGGGCCTACGAGCAGTACTTC.

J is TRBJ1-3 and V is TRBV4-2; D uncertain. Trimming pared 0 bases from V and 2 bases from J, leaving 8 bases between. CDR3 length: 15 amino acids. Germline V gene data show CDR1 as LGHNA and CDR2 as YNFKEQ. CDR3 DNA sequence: TGTGCCAGCAGCCAAGACCGGGGAACTGGAAACACCATATATTTT. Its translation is CASSQDRGTGNTIYF.

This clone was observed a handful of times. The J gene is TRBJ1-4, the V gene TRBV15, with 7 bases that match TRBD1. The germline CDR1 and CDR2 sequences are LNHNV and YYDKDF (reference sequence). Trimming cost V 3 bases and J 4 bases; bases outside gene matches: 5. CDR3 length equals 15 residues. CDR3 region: CATSRGTGDNEKLFF. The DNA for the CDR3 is TGTGCCACCAGCAGGGGAACAGGGGATAATGAAAAACTGTTTTTT.

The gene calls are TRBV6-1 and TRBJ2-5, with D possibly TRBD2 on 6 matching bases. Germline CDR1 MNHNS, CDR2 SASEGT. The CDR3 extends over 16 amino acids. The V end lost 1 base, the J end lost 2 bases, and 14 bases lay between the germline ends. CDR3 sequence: CASSEGRAGRQETQYF. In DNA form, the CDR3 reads TGTGCCAGCAGTGAAGGGAGGGCAGGGAGGCAAGAGACCCAGTACTTC.

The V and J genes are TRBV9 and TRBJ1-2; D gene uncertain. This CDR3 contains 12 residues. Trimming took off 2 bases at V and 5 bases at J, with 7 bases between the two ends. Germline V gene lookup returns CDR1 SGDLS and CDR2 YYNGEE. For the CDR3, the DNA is TGTGCCAGCAGCGTCAATAGTTATGGCTACACCTTC. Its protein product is CASSVNSYGYTF.

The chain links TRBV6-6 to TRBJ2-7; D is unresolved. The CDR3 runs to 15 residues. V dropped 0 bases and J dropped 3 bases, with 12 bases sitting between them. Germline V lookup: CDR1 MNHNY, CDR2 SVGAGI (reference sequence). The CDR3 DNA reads TGTGCCAGCAGTTACTCCCCGAGGCAAAGCTACGAGCAGTACTTC. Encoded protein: CASSYSPRQSYEQYF.

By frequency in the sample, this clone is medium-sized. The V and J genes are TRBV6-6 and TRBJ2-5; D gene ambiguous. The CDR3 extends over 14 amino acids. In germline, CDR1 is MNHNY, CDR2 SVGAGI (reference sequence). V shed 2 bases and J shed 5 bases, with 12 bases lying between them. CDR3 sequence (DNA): TGTGCCAGCAGTTACGAACCGCGGAGTGAGACCCAGTACTTC. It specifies CASSYEPRSETQYF.

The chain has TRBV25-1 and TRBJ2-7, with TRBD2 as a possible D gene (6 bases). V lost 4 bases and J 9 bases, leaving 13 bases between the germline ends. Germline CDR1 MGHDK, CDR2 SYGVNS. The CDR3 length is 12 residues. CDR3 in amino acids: CASSVGRGLQYF. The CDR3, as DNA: TGTGCCAGCAGTGTTGGCCGGGGGTTGCAGTACTTC.

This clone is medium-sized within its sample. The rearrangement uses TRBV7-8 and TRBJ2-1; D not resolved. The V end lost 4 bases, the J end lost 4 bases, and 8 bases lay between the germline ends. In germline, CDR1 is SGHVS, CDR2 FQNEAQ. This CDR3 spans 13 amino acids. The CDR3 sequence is CASSWSIYNEQFF. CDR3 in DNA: TGTGCCAGCAGCTGGAGTATATACAATGAGCAGTTCTTC.

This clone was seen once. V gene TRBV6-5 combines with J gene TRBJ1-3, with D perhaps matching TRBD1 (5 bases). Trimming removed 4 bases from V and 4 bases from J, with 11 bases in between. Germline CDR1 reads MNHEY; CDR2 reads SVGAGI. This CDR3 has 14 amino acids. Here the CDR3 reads CASSSTERGNTIYF. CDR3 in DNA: TGTGCCAGCAGTTCGACAGAAAGGGGAAACACCATATATTTT.

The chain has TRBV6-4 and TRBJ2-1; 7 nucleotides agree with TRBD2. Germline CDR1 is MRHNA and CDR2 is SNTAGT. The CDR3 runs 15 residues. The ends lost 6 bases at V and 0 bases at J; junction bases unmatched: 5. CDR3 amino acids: CASSLLAASYNEQFF. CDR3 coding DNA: TGTGCCAGCAGCCTCCTAGCGGCCTCCTACAATGAGCAGTTCTTC.

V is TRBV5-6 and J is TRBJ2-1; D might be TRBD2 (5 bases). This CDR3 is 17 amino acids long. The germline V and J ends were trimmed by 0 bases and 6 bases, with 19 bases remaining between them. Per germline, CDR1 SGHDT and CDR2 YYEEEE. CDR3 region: CASSLGLSALLGNEQFF. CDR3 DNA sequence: TGTGCCAGCAGCTTGGGACTATCCGCTCTTTTGGGCAATGAGCAGTTCTTC. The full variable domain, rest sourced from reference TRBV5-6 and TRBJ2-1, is DAGVTQSPTHLIKTRGQQVTLRCSPKSGHDTVSWYQQALGQGPQFIFQYYEEEERQRGNFPDRFSGHQFPNYSSELNVNALLLGDSALYLCASSLGLSALLGNEQFFGPGTRLTVL.

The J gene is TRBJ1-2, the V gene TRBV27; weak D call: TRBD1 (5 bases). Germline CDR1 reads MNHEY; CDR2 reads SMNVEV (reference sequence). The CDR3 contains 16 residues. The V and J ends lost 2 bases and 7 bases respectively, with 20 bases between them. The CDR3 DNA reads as TGTGCCAGCAGTTTAGCGGGGGGTCCGGGCGGTCTTGGCTACACCTTC. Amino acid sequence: CASSLAGGPGGLGYTF.

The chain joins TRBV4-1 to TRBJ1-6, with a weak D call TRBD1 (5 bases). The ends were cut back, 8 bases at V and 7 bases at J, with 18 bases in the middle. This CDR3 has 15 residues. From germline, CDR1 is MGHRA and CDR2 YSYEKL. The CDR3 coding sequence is TGCGCCAGCGGACTACCGGGACGGGGAAATTCACCCCTCCACTTT. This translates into CASGLPGRGNSPLHF.

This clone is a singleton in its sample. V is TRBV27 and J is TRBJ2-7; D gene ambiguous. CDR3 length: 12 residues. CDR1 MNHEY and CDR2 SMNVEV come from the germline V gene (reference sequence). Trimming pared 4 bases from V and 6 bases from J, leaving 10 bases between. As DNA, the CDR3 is TGTGCCAGCAGTTCCCGAAGGAGCGAGCAGTACTTC. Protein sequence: CASSSRRSEQYF.

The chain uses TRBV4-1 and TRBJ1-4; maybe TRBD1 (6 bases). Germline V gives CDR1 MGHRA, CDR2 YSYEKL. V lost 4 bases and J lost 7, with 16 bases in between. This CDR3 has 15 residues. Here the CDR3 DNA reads TGCGCCAGCAGCCCGCGGGGGGCCCTTATTGAAAAACTGTTTTTT. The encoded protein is CASSPRGALIEKLFF.

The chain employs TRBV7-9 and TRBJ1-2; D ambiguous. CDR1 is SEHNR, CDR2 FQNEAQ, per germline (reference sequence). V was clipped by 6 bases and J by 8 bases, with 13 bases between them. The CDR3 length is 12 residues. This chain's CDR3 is CASSDSRGGYTF. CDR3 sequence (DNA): TGTGCCAGCAGTGACTCACGGGGAGGCTACACCTTC.

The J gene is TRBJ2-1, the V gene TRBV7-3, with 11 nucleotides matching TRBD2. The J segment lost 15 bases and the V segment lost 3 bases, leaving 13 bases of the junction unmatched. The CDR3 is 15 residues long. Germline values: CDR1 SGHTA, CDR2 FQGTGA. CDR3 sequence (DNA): TGTGCCAGCAGCTTCGTAAGACTAGCGGGGATAACGTCGTTCTTC. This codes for CASSFVRLAGITSFF.

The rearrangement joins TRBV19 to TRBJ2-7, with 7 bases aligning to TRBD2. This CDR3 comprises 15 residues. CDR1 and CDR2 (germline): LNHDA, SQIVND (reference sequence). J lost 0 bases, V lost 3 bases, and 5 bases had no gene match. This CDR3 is CASSMGSGTSYEQYF. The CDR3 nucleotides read TGTGCCAGTAGTATGGGGAGCGGGACCTCCTACGAGCAGTACTTC.

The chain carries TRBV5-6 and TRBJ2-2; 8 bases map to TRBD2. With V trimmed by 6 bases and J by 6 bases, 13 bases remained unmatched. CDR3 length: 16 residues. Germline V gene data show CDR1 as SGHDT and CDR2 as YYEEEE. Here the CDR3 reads CASMSLRGGGAGELFF. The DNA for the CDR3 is TGTGCCAGCATGAGTCTTCGGGGGGGCGGGGCCGGGGAGCTGTTTTTT.

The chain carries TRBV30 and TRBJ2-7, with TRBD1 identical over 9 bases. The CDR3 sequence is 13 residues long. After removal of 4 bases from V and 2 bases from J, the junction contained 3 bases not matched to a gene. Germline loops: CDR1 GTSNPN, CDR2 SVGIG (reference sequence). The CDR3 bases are TGTGCCTGGACGGACAGGGGCCCCTACGAGCAGTACTTC. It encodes CAWTDRGPYEQYF.

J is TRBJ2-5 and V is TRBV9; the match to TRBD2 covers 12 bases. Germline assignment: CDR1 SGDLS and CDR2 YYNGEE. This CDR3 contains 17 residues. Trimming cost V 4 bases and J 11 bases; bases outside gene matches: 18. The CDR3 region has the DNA TGTGCCAGCAGCCGCTACGGACTAGCGGGGCCAGATTTGGAGCAGTACTTC. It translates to CASSRYGLAGPDLEQYF. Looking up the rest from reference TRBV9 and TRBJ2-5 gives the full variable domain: DSGVTQTPKHLITATGQRVTLRCSPRSGDLSVYWYQQSLDQGLQFLIQYYNGEERAKGNILERFSAQQFPDLHSELNLSSLELGDSALYFCASSRYGLAGPDLEQYFGPGTRLLVL.

The CDR3 region is CASSPTPGTTYEQYF. The CDR3 region has the DNA TGTGCCAGCAGTCCTACCCCCGGGACTACCTACGAGCAGTACTTC. The chain carries TRBV27 and TRBJ2-7, with 7 bases that match TRBD2. V shed 5 bases, J shed 2 bases, and the junction held 9 bases outside the gene matches. Germline CDR1 is MNHEY and CDR2 is SMNVEV (reference sequence). The CDR3 contains 15 residues.

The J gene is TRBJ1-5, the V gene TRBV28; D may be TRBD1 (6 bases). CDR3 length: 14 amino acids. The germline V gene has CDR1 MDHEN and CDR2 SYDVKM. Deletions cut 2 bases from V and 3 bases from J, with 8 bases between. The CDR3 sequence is CASSLGQINQPQHF. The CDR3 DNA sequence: TGTGCCAGCAGTTTAGGACAGATCAATCAGCCCCAGCATTTT.